This T cell receptor (beta chain) is from a study of spatial heterogeneity in lung cancer. This CDR3 region has 12 residues. CDR1 and CDR2 from the germline V gene are SQVTM and ANQGSEA. With 7 bases removed from V and 2 bases from J, the gap between germline ends came to 11 bases. TCRdb reprocessed the 5' RACE reads with MiXCR, giving one entry per CDR3 protein. The table records about 19,000 distinct CDR3 sequences, about 9.1% of them present only once. This clonotype was observed a few times. Time point here: blood at routine non-recurrence follow-up after resection. Sequencing covered unsorted whole RNA taken from tumor, nontumor lung or frozen PBMC.

The rearrangement links TRBV29-1 to TRBJ2-5; D tentatively reads TRBD1 or TRBD2 (5 bases each). The sequence derives from a female donor with early-stage non-small cell lung cancer. This specimen was PBMCs, taken at follow-up. For the CDR3, the DNA is TGCAGCGGGGGGACCCAGCAAGAGACCCAGTACTTC. Translation gives CSGGTQQETQYF.